Listed here are 25 T cell receptor beta chains from one sample, sequenced in a study of T cells in Graves' hyperthyroidism and ophthalmopathy. Amplified TCR beta CDR3 regions came from RNA transcripts. HTBI primers were used for first-round RT-PCR of the TCR CDR3. From the multiplex PCR reads, TCRdb called clonotypes with MiXCR, one entry per CDR3 protein. The repertoire holds around 350,000 distinct CDR3 sequences, roughly 19% seen once, with about 4% in the top ten. The sequencing sample was made of blood. These receptors were taken from a woman aged 18-35 years with Graves' hyperthyroidism.

This clonotype has a count of ten or more. This chain uses TRBV29-1 with TRBJ2-7, with TRBD2 matching over 11 bases. The V gene's germline CDR1 is SQVTM and CDR2 ANQGSEA. J was trimmed by 2 bases and V by 6 bases; bases with no gene match: 6. The CDR3 length is 14 residues. The CDR3 DNA follows: TGCAGCGTCCCGACTAGCGGGGATACCTACGAGCAGTACTTC. Amino acid sequence: CSVPTSGDTYEQYF.

This clonotype has at least ten counts. The rearrangement joins TRBV27 to TRBJ2-7, with D unclear. This CDR3 is built from 13 residues. The V gene lost 4 bases and the J gene lost 1 base, with 8 bases spanning the gap. Germline assignment: CDR1 MNHEY and CDR2 SMNVEV (reference sequence). CDR3 in DNA: TGTGCCAGCAGTTCTTTGGCTTCCTACGAGCAGTACTTC. This translates into CASSSLASYEQYF.

This clonotype was picked up many times. The genes are TRBV6-5 and TRBJ1-2, with TRBD1 as a possible D gene (5 bases). The ends were cut back, 7 bases at V and 8 bases at J, with 14 bases in the middle. This CDR3 is built from 12 residues. Germline lookup yields CDR1 MNHEY and CDR2 SVGAGI. CDR3 bases: TGTGCCAGCACCCGGGGGAGCCTCGGCTACACCTTC. Translated, it gives CASTRGSLGYTF.

The chain combines TRBV7-6 with TRBJ1-2; TRBD1 might be the D (6 bases). CDR1 and CDR2 (germline): SGHVS, FNYEAQ. The CDR3 consists of 14 residues. The germline V and J ends were trimmed by 10 bases and 3 bases, with 18 bases remaining between them. The CDR3 DNA follows: TGTGCCACCAGGGACCGGGCAGGGGACTATGGCTACACCTTC. Amino acid sequence: CATRDRAGDYGYTF.

This clonotype was counted at least ten times. The gene calls are TRBV4-1 and TRBJ1-2; D uncertain. The germline V and J ends were trimmed by 3 bases and 4 bases, with 6 bases remaining between them. The CDR3 length is 12 residues. CDR1 is MGHRA and CDR2 is YSYEKL in the germline V gene. In DNA, the CDR3 is TGCGCCAGCAGCCATGCACCCTATGGCTACACCTTC. Protein: CASSHAPYGYTF.

Many counts were recorded for this clonotype. V is TRBV11-1 and J is TRBJ2-5; D may be TRBD2 (5 bases). The CDR3 is 13 amino acids. V was clipped by 1 base and J by 5 bases, with 8 bases between them. Germline CDR1 SGHAT, CDR2 FQDESV (reference sequence). In nucleotides, the CDR3 is TGTGCCAGCAGCTTAGTTAGGGAGGAGACCCAGTACTTC. Amino acid sequence: CASSLVREETQYF.

Many counts were recorded for this clonotype. The DNA for the CDR3 is TGTGCCAGCAGTTCGGGCCAGTCCAACGAGCAGTACTTC. Translation gives CASSSGQSNEQYF. The chain links TRBV12-3 or TRBV12-4 to TRBJ2-7; D remains ambiguous. The ends were cut back, 4 bases at V and 5 bases at J, with 12 bases in the middle. This CDR3 is 13 amino acids long.

This chain uses TRBV4-2 with TRBJ1-1; D ambiguous. The V gene's germline CDR1 is LGHNA and CDR2 YNFKEQ. V shed 1 base and J shed 4 bases, with 13 bases lying between them. The CDR3 has 15 amino acids. This chain's CDR3 is CASSQGPHGPTEAFF. The DNA for the CDR3 is TGTGCCAGCAGCCAAGGGCCGCACGGCCCCACTGAAGCTTTCTTT.

This clonotype has a count of ten or more. The chain recombines TRBV6-1 with TRBJ2-5, with D possibly TRBD1 on 6 matching bases. This CDR3 region has 13 residues. V shed 6 bases and J shed 1 base, with 9 bases lying between them. Germline V gives CDR1 MNHNS, CDR2 SASEGT. CDR3 DNA: TGTGCCAGCAGGGGGGCGCTCCAAGAGACCCAGTACTTC. Its protein is CASRGALQETQYF.

This clonotype was recorded at least ten times. The gene calls are TRBV12-3 or TRBV12-4 and TRBJ2-5; 12 bases fit TRBD2. V dropped 6 bases and J dropped 2; count of bases not matched to a gene: 4. CDR3 length equals 15 residues. CDR3 sequence (DNA): TGTGCCAGCAGCCTGACTAGCGGGGGACAAGAGACCCAGTACTTC. Amino acid sequence: CASSLTSGGQETQYF.

The sample holds many counts of this clonotype. This chain connects TRBV6-2 or TRBV6-3 to TRBJ1-1, with a possible D match to TRBD1 (6 bases). CDR1 MNHEY and CDR2 SVGEGT come from the germline V gene. Trimming removed 6 bases at V and 0 bases at J, with 11 bases between. This CDR3 spans 14 amino acids. For the CDR3, the DNA is TGTGCCAGCAGCAGGGGACGGATGAACACTGAAGCTTTCTTT. Translation: CASSRGRMNTEAFF.

The chain links TRBV7-2 to TRBJ1-5, with D hard to call. CDR1 is SGHTA, CDR2 FQGNSA, per germline. The CDR3 loop spans 13 amino acids. The V end lost 5 bases, the J end lost 11 bases, and 16 bases lay between the germline ends. CDR3 bases: TGTGCCAGCAGCCCATACGGGCCGCATGCCCAGCATTTT. This codes for CASSPYGPHAQHF.

This clonotype came up a few times. The V gene is TRBV18, the J gene TRBJ1-1, with D possibly being TRBD1 (5 bases). CDR3 length: 15 residues. V was trimmed by 5 bases and J by 1 base, leaving 14 bases between them. Germline CDR1 and CDR2: KGHSH and LQKENI. CDR3 sequence (DNA): TGTGCCAGCTCATCAAAGAGGGGAGGGAACACTGAAGCTTTCTTT. It specifies CASSSKRGGNTEAFF.

At least ten counts were recorded for this clonotype. The V call is TRBV14, the J call TRBJ2-5; D ambiguous. The CDR3 runs 14 residues. V was pared by 1 base and J by 5 bases, with 11 bases between. Per germline, CDR1 SGHDN and CDR2 FVKESK. CDR3 DNA sequence: TGTGCCAGCAGCCAAGTACGGTATTTGGAGACCCAGTACTTC. It is translated as CASSQVRYLETQYF.

V gene TRBV12-3 or TRBV12-4 combines with J gene TRBJ2-7; the D gene could be TRBD1 or TRBD2 (5 bases each). This CDR3 has 16 residues. Trimming removed 5 bases at V and 1 base at J, with 18 bases between. In DNA, the CDR3 is TGTGCCAGCAGTCCATCCTGGGGGTCCCTGTCCTACGAGCAGTACTTC. Protein: CASSPSWGSLSYEQYF.

This clonotype was detected many times. This chain connects TRBV19 to TRBJ1-2, with D perhaps TRBD1 (6 bases). Germline V CDR1 and CDR2: LNHDA, SQIVND (reference sequence). Trimming stripped 5 bases from V and 2 bases from J, with 15 bases between. This CDR3 region has 15 residues. The CDR3 reads CASSFGTPGNYGYTF. CDR3 bases: TGTGCCAGTAGTTTCGGGACACCAGGGAACTATGGCTACACCTTC.

The rearrangement joins TRBV12-3 or TRBV12-4 to TRBJ2-7; the D is unclear. The V end lost 8 bases, the J end lost 6 bases, and 11 bases lay between the germline ends. There are 11 residues in the CDR3. The CDR3 reads CASLGPGEQYF. The CDR3 DNA follows: TGTGCCAGCCTGGGTCCTGGCGAGCAGTACTTC.

This clonotype appeared a few times. This clone may be a read error of a much larger clone one base away. CDR3 amino acids: CASSFAAYTEACF. In nucleotides, the CDR3 is TGTGCCAGCAGCTTCGCAGCTTACACTGAAGCTTGCTTT. V gene TRBV13 combines with J gene TRBJ1-1; no definite D call. The CDR3 has 13 residues. Germline-derived CDR1 and CDR2 are PRHDT and FYEKMQ (reference sequence).

The table lists this clonotype with many counts. The chain links TRBV18 to TRBJ1-3; D gene uncertain. From germline, CDR1 is KGHSH and CDR2 LQKENI. CDR3 size: 14 residues. The germline V and J ends were trimmed by 1 base and 3 bases, with 7 bases remaining between them. The CDR3 is CASSPLENGNTIYF. In DNA, the CDR3 is TGTGCCAGCTCACCACTCGAGAATGGAAACACCATATATTTT. The full variable domain, with the rest looked up from reference TRBV18 and TRBJ1-3, is NAGVMQNPRHLVRRRGQEARLRCSPMKGHSHVYWYRQLPEEGLKFMVYLQKENIIDESGMPKERFSAEFPKEGPSILRIQQVVRGDSAAYFCASSPLENGNTIYFGEGSWLTVV.

This clonotype was seen at least ten times. The V and J genes are TRBV7-8 and TRBJ2-2, with TRBD1 matching over 7 bases. The ends lost 3 bases at V and 10 bases at J; junction bases unmatched: 5. CDR1 SGHVS and CDR2 FQNEAQ come from the germline V gene. This CDR3 spans 13 amino acids. The CDR3 spells CASSFDRVQELFF. The DNA for the CDR3 is TGTGCCAGCAGCTTCGACAGGGTGCAGGAGCTGTTTTTT.

This clonotype was recorded at least ten times. The V call is TRBV29-1, the J call TRBJ1-2; D is unresolved. This CDR3 has 14 residues. Germline loops: CDR1 SQVTM, CDR2 ANQGSEA. V lost 1 base and J lost 3, with 12 bases in between. CDR3 region: CSVEGRPADYGYTF. In DNA form, the CDR3 reads TGCAGCGTTGAAGGTCGACCCGCGGACTATGGCTACACCTTC.

This clonotype was seen only a few times. The chain recombines TRBV11-2 with TRBJ1-6, with D unclear. Germline lookup yields CDR1 SGHAT and CDR2 FQNNGV. The CDR3 consists of 15 residues. V shed 1 base and J shed 9 bases, with 13 bases lying between them. The CDR3 spells CASSLVGSGSSPLHF. CDR3 coding DNA: TGTGCCAGCAGCTTAGTAGGGAGTGGGTCTTCACCCCTCCACTTT. Full variable domain (rest looked up from reference TRBV11-2 and TRBJ1-6): EAGVAQSPRYKIIEKRQSVAFWCNPISGHATLYWYQQILGQGPKLLIQFQNNGVVDDSQLPKDRFSAERLKGVDSTLKIQPAKLEDSAVYLCASSLVGSGSSPLHFGNGTRLTVT.

This clonotype was counted many times. This rearrangement joins TRBV6-2 or TRBV6-3 to TRBJ1-2; D gene uncertain. V was pared by 1 base and J by 6 bases, with 6 bases between. In germline, CDR1 is MNHEY, CDR2 SVGEGT. The CDR3 extends over 12 amino acids. CDR3 loop: CASSYWQDGYTF. The DNA of the CDR3 is TGTGCCAGCAGTTACTGGCAGGATGGCTACACCTTC.

There are many counts of this clonotype. The J gene is TRBJ1-1, the V gene TRBV6-2 or TRBV6-3; D unclear. This CDR3 region has 20 residues. Germline lookup yields CDR1 MNHEY and CDR2 SVGEGT. Trimming stripped 4 bases from V and 1 base from J, with 28 bases between. CDR3 loop: CASSSPRVVREEGTNTEAFF. The CDR3, as DNA: TGTGCCAGCAGTTCCCCACGGGTGGTGAGGGAGGAAGGCACGAACACTGAAGCTTTCTTT.

Many counts were recorded for this clonotype. V usage is TRBV2 and J usage is TRBJ1-5; no firm D call. Trimming cost V 3 bases and J 2 bases, with 17 bases left between them. The CDR3 extends over 17 amino acids. Germline V gives CDR1 SNHLY, CDR2 FYNNEI. The CDR3 DNA is TGTGCCAGCAGTGATGGGTTTACGTGGGATGGCAATCAGCCCCAGCATTTT. This sequence encodes CASSDGFTWDGNQPQHF.